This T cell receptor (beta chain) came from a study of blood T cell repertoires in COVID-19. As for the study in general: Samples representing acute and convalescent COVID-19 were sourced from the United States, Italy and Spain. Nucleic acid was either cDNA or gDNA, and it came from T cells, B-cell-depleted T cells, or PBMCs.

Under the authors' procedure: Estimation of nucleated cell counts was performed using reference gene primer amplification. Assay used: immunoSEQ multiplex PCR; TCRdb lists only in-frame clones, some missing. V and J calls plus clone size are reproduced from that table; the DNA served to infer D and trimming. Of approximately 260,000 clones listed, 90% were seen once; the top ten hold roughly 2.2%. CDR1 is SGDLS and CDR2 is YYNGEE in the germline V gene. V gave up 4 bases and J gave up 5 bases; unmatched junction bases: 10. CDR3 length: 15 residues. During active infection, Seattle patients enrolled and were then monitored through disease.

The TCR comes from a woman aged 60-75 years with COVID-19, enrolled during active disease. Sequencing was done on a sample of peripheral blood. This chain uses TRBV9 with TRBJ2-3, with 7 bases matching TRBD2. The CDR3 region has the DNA TGTGCCAGCAGCCCAGAGTCGGGGGGAAGAGATACGCAGTATTTT. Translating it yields CASSPESGGRDTQYF.